The rows below give T cell receptor beta chains drawn from one sample of a study of control samples from healthy donors and cancer patients. Method: immunoSEQ multiplex PCR; TCRdb's copy keeps in-frame clones and lacks some. The sample includes about 190,000 clones, around 90% seen only once; the top ten take 1.5% to 2%. Specimen: blood. These receptors came from a young man in good health. Both conserved end residues are part of each CDR3. D genes are given only for firm matches. Size values are once, few and many counts, or a class for expanded clones, and some rows have none.

d_call,j_call,v_call,clone_size,cdr3_aa,cdr3_nt
TRBD1,TRBJ1-2,TRBV11-2,-,CASAKGQRNYGYTF,TGTGCCAGCGCTAAGGGACAGAGGAACTATGGCTACACCTTC
-,TRBJ2-7,TRBV7-2,-,CASSLGRAYEQYF,TGTGCCAGCAGCTTAGGGCGGGCCTACGAGCAGTACTTC
-,TRBJ1-2,TRBV28,-,CASSASGGYTF,TGTGCCAGCAGTGCCTCGGGTGGCTACACCTTC
-,TRBJ1-2,TRBV5-1,-,CASSWSLETYGYTF,TGCGCCAGCAGCTGGTCTTTGGAAACCTATGGCTACACCTTC
TRBD2,TRBJ2-1,TRBV14,-,CASSPWEGLRGRGYNEQFF,TGTGCCAGCAGCCCATGGGAGGGGCTGAGGGGCCGGGGTTACAATGAGCAGTTCTTC
TRBD1,TRBJ1-2,TRBV6-5,few,CASSYSRTGGNYGYTF,TGTGCCAGCAGTTACTCTAGGACAGGGGGCAACTATGGCTACACCTTC
TRBD1,TRBJ1-2,TRBV13,-,CASSRGQGIYGYTF,TGTGCCAGCAGCCGGGGACAGGGGATCTATGGCTACACCTTC
-,TRBJ1-1,TRBV7-2,-,CASSPQNTEAFF,TGTGCCAGCAGCCCCCAGAACACTGAAGCTTTCTTT
-,TRBJ2-3,TRBV13,-,CASSLGLSTDTQYF,TGTGCCAGCAGCTTGGGACTTAGCACAGATACGCAGTATTTT
TRBD2,TRBJ2-1,TRBV10-1,-,CASSAASGGKDEQFF,TGCGCCAGCAGTGCTGCTAGCGGGGGGAAAGATGAGCAGTTCTTC
-,TRBJ2-1,TRBV19,-,CASSGQVYNEQFF,TGTGCCAGTTCAGGGCAGGTTTACAATGAGCAGTTCTTC
-,TRBJ1-2,TRBV15,-,CATSPYGTNYGYTF,TGTGCCACCAGCCCTTACGGTACTAACTATGGCTACACCTTC
-,TRBJ2-1,TRBV3-1/TRBV3-2,-,CASSQVPLIGGVNEQFF,TGTGCCAGCAGCCAAGTCCCTTTAATTGGGGGCGTGAATGAGCAGTTCTTC
-,TRBJ2-1,TRBV12-3/TRBV12-4,-,CASSRYRDNEQFF,TGTGCCAGCAGTCGCTACCGGGACAATGAGCAGTTCTTC
-,TRBJ2-2,TRBV2,few,CASSTRPDTGELFF,TGTGCCAGCAGCACAAGGCCCGACACCGGGGAGCTGTTTTTT
-,TRBJ1-3,TRBV5-1,-,CASSPTADSGNTIYF,TGCGCCAGCAGTCCTACAGCCGACTCTGGAAACACCATATATTTT
-,TRBJ1-1,TRBV10-3,once,CAITQKGGTNTEAFF,TGTGCCATCACCCAGAAGGGGGGGACGAACACTGAAGCTTTCTTT
TRBD1,TRBJ1-1,TRBV19,-,CASSGSGTGYSEAFF,TGTGCCAGTAGTGGTTCCGGGACAGGGTATTCTGAAGCTTTCTTT
-,TRBJ1-6,TRBV6-2/TRBV6-3,-,CASSYSTGSPLHF,TGTGCCAGCAGTTACTCGACCGGTTCACCCCTCCACTTT
-,TRBJ2-5,TRBV7-9,-,CASSSGAGVHLETQYF,TGTGCCAGCAGCTCCGGGGCTGGCGTTCATTTAGAGACCCAGTACTTC
TRBD2,TRBJ2-7,TRBV7-6,-,CASSLGSAGASSHYEQYF,TGTGCCAGCAGCTTAGGGTCAGCGGGGGCCTCTTCCCATTACGAGCAGTACTTC
-,TRBJ2-3,TRBV2,-,CASRPRQITDTQYF,TGTGCCAGCAGACCGAGACAGATTACAGATACGCAGTATTTT
-,TRBJ2-7,TRBV6-5,-,CASRQGPRGEYF,TGTGCCAGCAGACAGGGGCCCCGCGGGGAGTACTTC
-,TRBJ1-3,TRBV19,-,CASSIVSPGNTIYF,TGTGCCAGTAGTATAGTCTCTCCCGGAAACACCATATATTTT
-,TRBJ1-2,TRBV29-1,-,CSVEDPTDANYGYTF,TGCAGCGTTGAAGATCCGACAGATGCTAACTATGGCTACACCTTC
-,TRBJ1-2,TRBV5-1,-,CASSLGSTHLRSYTF,TGCGCCAGCAGCTTGGGCAGTACTCACCTGAGGAGCTACACCTTC
TRBD1,TRBJ2-1,TRBV6-2/TRBV6-3,-,CASSYVVGQGAYNEQFF,TGTGCCAGCAGTTATGTGGTGGGACAGGGGGCTTACAATGAGCAGTTCTTC
TRBD2,TRBJ2-3,TRBV9,-,CASSVGASGGGTDTQYF,TGTGCCAGCAGCGTAGGGGCTAGCGGGGGGGGCACAGATACGCAGTATTTT
-,TRBJ1-1,TRBV7-8,once,CASSPQQGFTEAFF,TGTGCCAGCAGCCCGCAACAGGGTTTCACTGAAGCTTTCTTT
TRBD2,TRBJ2-3,TRBV7-9,-,CASSLAGTRGTQYF,TGTGCCAGCAGCTTAGCCGGGACTAGAGGTACGCAGTATTTT
-,TRBJ1-3,TRBV5-1,-,CASSSTGNTIYF,TGCGCCAGCAGCTCGACTGGAAACACCATATATTTT
-,TRBJ2-7,TRBV5-1,-,CASSLQSLDEQYF,TGCGCCAGCAGCTTACAGTCGCTCGACGAGCAGTACTTC
-,TRBJ1-1,TRBV10-3,-,CAISESPVTEAFF,TGTGCCATCAGTGAGTCGCCAGTGACTGAAGCTTTCTTT